This T cell receptor (beta chain) was sequenced during a study of T cells expressing NK-cell markers (dated by TCRdb to 2018 to 2020). For the wider study: Seven to nine donors provided sorted CD3+CD56+NKG2C+, CD3+CD56+NKG2C- and CD3+CD56-NKG2C+ T-cell subsets, whose TCR beta-chain repertoires were profiled. Among the eight sequenced donors, seven were HCMV-seropositive and one was HCMV-seronegative. Libraries were sequenced as 2 x 150 bp reads on Illumina HiSeq 2000/2500, MiSeq or NextSeq. All eight donors whose samples were sequenced were randomly selected healthy volunteers, three of them men and five women.

From the cysteine up to the phenylalanine, the CDR3 has a length of 17 residues. Only the protein is available. CDR1 and CDR2, looked up from the germline V gene, are SGDLS and YYNGEE. A commercial ELISA kit detecting HCMV-specific IgG in serum was used to determine HCMV serostatus. Ficoll density gradient centrifugation was used to isolate peripheral blood mononuclear cells from blood. Study-level results and caveats: Whether the expanded NKG2C-expressing T cell clones were specific for HCMV antigens remained unclear. In more than five donors, the dominant CD3+CD56+NKG2C+ clonotypes were found to rank among the top 10 CD8+ clonotypes and to make up 1.0-7.0% of CD8+ T cells. Those dominant clonotypes were again the most abundant among CD3+CD56-NKG2C+ cells in a few donors, at about 28.3-60.1%.

In the case of this clonotype: Its target antigen remains unknown.

These reads were obtained on an Illumina HiSeq 2000. The TCR beta cDNA libraries were made using 5'RACE template switching, a step that added both a universal primer site and unique molecular identifiers. Priming for cDNA synthesis came from the TCR beta constant segment, and two successive PCR amplification steps followed. For the original study's pipeline: MIGEC handled demultiplexing of the reads and grouping by UMI, while MiTCR was used to assemble and quantify clonotypes. To exclude erroneous sequences, any TCR cDNA sequence not supported by at least two reads was discarded. The tcR package was used for downstream repertoire analysis, and clonotypes were matched between fractions using CDR3 nucleotide sequence together with V segment. VDJmatch was used to annotate antigen specificity against VDJdb, with one amino acid substitution in CDR3 allowed. Each entry corresponds to one CDR3 protein sequence from reads that TCRdb reprocessed, and DNA is not given. The V and J calls shown here were made by TCRdb, not taken from the authors' results. The sample table records a few hundred thousand distinct CDR3 sequences. Roughly 0.4% of the sample goes to the ten largest clones.

This TCR was sampled from a man aged 18 to 29 in good health. Donor details come from another sample of the same person, matched by shared clones. The sample taken for sequencing was blood T cells: a sorted CD56 or NKG2C T cell subset, CD4+ or CD8+ T cells, or bulk PBMC T cells (not recorded which). This chain is built from TRBV9 and TRBJ2-3; without DNA, the TCRdb call of TRBD2 cannot be checked. This receptor carries the CDR3 CASSVGLAGGGTDTQYF.